This T cell receptor (beta chain) was sequenced in a study of beta chain features in type 1 diabetes (dated by TCRdb to 2016 to 2018). As for the study more broadly: Mean age, gender distribution, total cell number and subset yield were not different between patients and healthy donors. Across all samples, almost 110 million sorted cells were examined, and cell number per subset correlated strongly with RNA yield. In the study, recently diagnosed type 1 diabetes patients and matched healthy donors were compared on the TCRB repertoires of their sorted circulating CD4+ T cell subsets. Whereas all 30 or so donors provided naive and central memory subsets, regulatory and stem cell-like memory subsets were isolated from just 8 patients and roughly eight healthy donors. The paper as a whole reports these results and caveats: Because small numbers of individuals were included in the HLA sub-analyses, any influence of HLA type on TCRB rearrangement was left unresolved. Because cDNA was sequenced instead of genomic DNA, highly expressing activated cells could be over-represented, though the groups showed no difference in activation or CD3 levels. A moderate but significant shortening of TCRB CDR3 length was observed in type 1 diabetes patients in all four CD4+ subsets. At VDJ recombination sites, type 1 diabetes patients had fewer insertions and more deleted nucleotides, which implies abnormalities in thymic rearrangement. Naive, central memory and regulatory TCRB repertoires appeared more similar among patients than among healthy donors. Shorter templates might have been favored by PCR, but patient and control samples were amplified and corrected together, so both groups would have been affected equally by any skew.

The CDR3 contains 16 residues, cysteine and phenylalanine counted. The only DNA kept is the CDR3, 48 bases in frame from the first base. In the germline V gene (reference sequence), CDR1 corresponds to MNHEY and CDR2 to SMNVEV. V lost 4 bases and J lost 2 bases, and the count of bases not matched to a germline gene is 6. This clone was observed a handful of times. Its antigen specificity is not known. No base quality values were provided; no much bigger clone lies one nucleotide off. From each donor, a single peripheral blood sample of around 0.12 L on average was drawn into heparinised tubes. Using a panel that included CD45RO, CCR7, CD25, CD127, CD95 and CD27, naive, central memory, regulatory and stem cell-like memory CD4+ T cells were sorted on a BD FACSAria II. Purity was above 95% for every sorted population. PBMCs were isolated immediately by Lymphoprep density gradient centrifugation and stained directly without culture. To minimize batch effects, samples were stained and sorted in pairs, one healthy donor with one patient per experiment.

The entire isolated RNA was reverse transcribed using the High Capacity cDNA Reverse Transcription Kit, and thus expressed TCRB transcripts were sequenced. Deep immunoSEQ sequencing was applied to naive, central memory and regulatory T cell samples, giving an average of around 3.8 million total reads per sample. Sorted cells were lysed in RLT buffer, and RNA was extracted using DNase-treated RNeasy Micro or Mini kits according to cell number. Each cell subset was processed on its own to prevent cross-contamination, while patient and healthy donor samples were processed together. Using the immunoSEQ multiplex PCR, TCRB sequences were amplified from cDNA into 87-bp fragments spanning the CDR3 region. Sequencing of the amplicons was done on the Illumina HiSeq platform. In the source study's methods: PCR bias was corrected computationally using synthetic template baselines, and reads within Hamming distance 2 were collapsed, with unmergeable singletons discarded. Reads were aligned against IMGT so that V, D and J genes, CDR3 length and insertions or deletions at six rearrangement sites could be assigned. Within each subset, clonotype counts were normalized to sorted cell number, and only after that were true diversity and Gini coefficients computed with the tcR R package. The overlap coefficient, calculated on TCRB nucleotide sequences, was used to measure repertoire sharing. Out-of-frame TCRB sequences from naive cells were analyzed as a proxy for the pre-selection repertoire. In TCRdb, the immuneACCESS table is reduced to in-frame sequences with V and J assigned. These tables do not hold every clone; where another copy was compared, an unresolved V gene accounts for under half, and the others remain unexplained. D and trimming come from the DNA, and the V and J calls and clone size come from that table. Counted in this sample were roughly 300,000 clones; approximately 14% of them appeared once. About 0.016% of the sample is in the top ten clones.

The chain joins TRBV27 to TRBJ2-3; TRBD2 matches 10 bases in the middle. Sequenced: naive CD4+ T cells from blood. The cell subset or site label, read with the paper, signifies: true naive CD4+ T cells. This clonotype was sampled from a young man with type 1 diabetes. The nucleotides read TGTGCCAGCAGTTCTATAGCGGGAGGTCTCACAGATACGCAGTATTTT. Translated, it reads CASSSIAGGLTDTQYF.